The next 10 T cell receptor beta chains were all read from a single sample in a study of blood T cell repertoires in COVID-19. Some clones are missing from TCRdb's copy, which holds only in-frame ones; the method was immunoSEQ multiplex PCR. The table has some 97,000 clones, approximately 86% seen once. The sample taken for sequencing was peripheral blood. The receptors shown here come from a man between 50 and 59 years old with active or convalescent COVID-19.

The CDR3 coding sequence is TGTGCCGCCGGGGTATGGAATGAAAAACTGTTTTTT. It encodes CAAGVWNEKLFF. V usage is TRBV7-9 and J usage is TRBJ1-4; D gene unclear. The CDR3 consists of 12 residues. Germline V lookup: CDR1 SEHNR, CDR2 FQNEAQ (reference sequence). Trimming left V 11 bases short and J 5 bases short, with 12 bases between. Full variable domain (missing parts from reference TRBV7-9 and TRBJ1-4): DTGVSQNPRHKITKRGQNVTFRCDPISEHNRLYWYRQTLGQGPEFLTYFQNEAQLEKSRLLSDRFSAERPKGSFSTLEIQRTEQGDSAMYLCAAGVWNEKLFFGSGTQLSVL.

The chain joins TRBV3-1 (or the pseudogene TRBV3-2) to TRBJ2-7; 9 bases agree with TRBD2. CDR1 LGHDT and CDR2 YNNKEL come from the germline V gene (reference sequence). The length of the CDR3 is 14 residues. The V segment lost 3 bases and the J segment 4 bases; nucleotides outside the gene matches: 4. This CDR3 reads CASSQREGPYEQYF. The CDR3, as DNA: TGTGCCAGCAGCCAGCGGGAGGGCCCATACGAGCAGTACTTC.

This rearrangement joins TRBV5-1 to TRBJ1-4; TRBD1 aligns across 7 bases. V dropped 5 bases and J dropped 11; count of bases not matched to a gene: 6. Per the germline V gene, CDR1 is SGHRS and CDR2 is YFSETQ. This CDR3 is 12 amino acids long. This chain's CDR3 is CASREDREKLFF. The CDR3 DNA sequence: TGCGCCAGCAGGGAAGACAGGGAGAAACTGTTTTTT.

The rearrangement uses TRBV5-1 and TRBJ2-4; TRBD1 matches at 7 bases. This CDR3 is built from 15 residues. CDR1 is SGHRS, CDR2 YFSETQ, per germline. Trimming at V came to 1 base and at J to 7 bases, leaving 8 bases not matched to a gene. CDR3 bases: TGCGCCAGCAGCTTGCAAAACAGGGGATCGAACATTCAGTACTTC. Amino acids: CASSLQNRGSNIQYF.

This chain joins TRBV7-2 and TRBJ2-5, with 10 bases lining up with TRBD2. V dropped 1 base and J dropped 5; count of bases not matched to a gene: 7. This CDR3 region has 16 residues. The V gene's germline CDR1 is SGHTA and CDR2 FQGNSA. CDR3 residues: CASSLVFSGRRETQYF. For the CDR3, the DNA is TGTGCCAGCAGCTTAGTTTTTAGCGGGAGGAGGGAGACCCAGTACTTC.

The chain carries TRBV30 and TRBJ1-2; the D gene is possibly TRBD1 (5 bases). Per the germline V gene, CDR1 is GTSNPN and CDR2 is SVGIG (reference sequence). There are 14 residues in the CDR3. V lost 5 bases to trimming and J lost 7 bases, with 20 bases between them. CDR3 sequence: CAWDMVDLGGGYTF. The CDR3 nucleotides are TGTGCCTGGGACATGGTCGATCTGGGGGGTGGCTACACCTTC.

V gene TRBV11-3 combines with J gene TRBJ2-1; 7 bases line up with TRBD2. The ends lost 5 bases at V and 5 bases at J; junction bases unmatched: 9. Germline CDR1 SGHNT, CDR2 YENEEA. The CDR3 is made up of 15 amino acids. The CDR3 nucleotides are TGTGCCAGCAGCGCGAAGCTAGCGGTACACAATGAGCAGTTCTTC. Translated: CASSAKLAVHNEQFF. The full variable domain, in which reference TRBV11-3 and TRBJ2-1 provide the parts outside the CDR3, is EAGVVQSPRYKIIEKKQPVAFWCNPISGHNTLYWYLQNLGQGPELLIRYENEEAVDDSQLPKDRFSAERLKGVDSTLKIQPAELGDSAVYLCASSAKLAVHNEQFFGPGTRLTVL.

This chain connects TRBV19 to TRBJ1-2; 8 bases align to TRBD1. This CDR3 has 15 residues. The germline CDR1 and CDR2 sequences are LNHDA and SQIVND (reference sequence). Unmatched junction bases numbered 7, after V lost 5 bases and J lost 2 bases. The CDR3 sequence: CASSSGQGGNYGYTF. The CDR3 coding sequence is TGTGCCAGTAGTTCTGGACAGGGAGGGAACTATGGCTACACCTTC.

J is TRBJ1-2 and V is TRBV19; 9 positions match TRBD1. V was clipped by 10 bases and J by 3 bases; unmatched bases: 9. The CDR3 totals 14 residues. CDR1 is LNHDA and CDR2 is SQIVND in the germline V gene (reference sequence). The CDR3 reads CATNPTGGYYGYTF. The CDR3 nucleotides are TGTGCCACCAACCCGACAGGGGGTTACTATGGCTACACCTTC.

The chain links TRBV18 to TRBJ2-1; TRBD2 matches 8 bases. This CDR3 is 14 amino acids long. Germline V CDR1 and CDR2: KGHSH, LQKENI. J gave up 6 bases and V 3 bases, and 4 bases lay outside the gene matches. CDR3 coding DNA: TGTGCCAGCTCACCGGGACTAGGTTTCAATGAGCAGTTCTTC. Translating it yields CASSPGLGFNEQFF.